Listed here is a single T cell receptor (beta chain). No antigen is known for it. The record originates from a study of shared clonotypes between healthy human individuals. Across the study: Aged between 18 and 49, the donors were two women and a few men. Study-level points and caveats: Compared with clonotypes that all four donors shared, non-shared clonotypes had lower generation probabilities.

CDR3 length: 16 amino acids. Germline values: CDR1 SGHRS, CDR2 YFSETQ. The ends lost 5 bases at V and 6 bases at J; junction bases unmatched: 10. On sorted subsets, replicate PCRs used approximately 190 ng DNA, or about 33,000 T cell genomes. Sequencing used immunoSEQ multiplex PCR; TCRdb keeps in-frame clones, though not all of them. The sample shows about 1.5 million clones, under 99% of them seen only once. The sequenced sample was naive CD4+ T cells sorted from blood. The subset was: CD45RA+ positively selected. The V call is TRBV5-1, the J call TRBJ2-1; 11 nucleotides align to TRBD1. This TCR derives from a man aged 30-40 years in good health. In DNA, the CDR3 is TGCGCCAGCAGATCTCCCGGGACAGGGGGGACCAATGAGCAGTTCTTC. Amino acids: CASRSPGTGGTNEQFF.